This T cell receptor (beta chain) was documented in a study of shared clonotypes between healthy human individuals. Turning to the study itself: Two female and three male donors aged 18 to 49 were enrolled. Each donor contributed plates that comprised three CD4 naive, three CD4 memory, two CD8 naive and one CD8 memory. Study conclusions and caveats: Though the depth was large, rarefaction showed that sorted-subset sequencing was incomplete.

Sequencing used immunoSEQ multiplex PCR; TCRdb keeps in-frame clones, though not all of them. This repertoire shows about 1,900,000 clones, roughly 95% found once; its top ten account for under 1.5%. Notes on this clone: Its target is unknown.

Positively selected for CCR7, the CD45RO-negative cells used as naive CD8 cells excluded terminally differentiated effector memory CD45RA+ cells. Only Caucasian adults living in Nashville, Tennessee served as donors. Trimming pared 0 bases from V and 3 bases from J, leaving 10 bases between. CDR3 length equals 14 residues. Germline V lookup: CDR1 SGDLS, CDR2 YYNGEE. The chain couples TRBV9 to TRBJ2-7; no reliable D call. This sequence was found in a man younger than 35 in good health. Sequenced input: naive CD8+ T cells sorted from blood. The CDR3 region is CASSVGLANYEQYF. CDR3 DNA: TGTGCCAGCAGCGTAGGGCTGGCCAACTACGAGCAGTACTTC.